This T cell receptor beta chain was sequenced during a study of T-cell reconstitution after alpha-beta-depleted transplantation in children. Regarding the study as a whole: As was reported, about two months after transplant, alpha-beta T cells came from several hundred expanded graft clones. In some patients, recipient T cells and intrathymic progenitors surviving conditioning explained high day-60 diversity. Diversity and T-cell counts at one year after transplant derived mostly from new T cells.

Molecular barcoding with unique molecular identifiers was used for the TCRbeta library. One entry per CDR3 protein, called by TCRdb with MiXCR from the PCR reads. The sample carries 250,000 to 300,000 distinct CDR3 sequences, over 7% recorded once. Per germline, CDR1 MNHEY and CDR2 SVGAGI. J lost 5 bases, V lost 1 base, and 3 bases had no gene match. The CDR3 length is 14 residues. Points on this clonotype: Antigen unknown.

This chain links TRBV6-5 with TRBJ2-5; TRBD2 matches 8 bases. The source of this sequence is a female patient aged 2-9 years who had a stem cell transplant for Fanconi anemia, so the T cells may come from the graft donor. This specimen was peripheral blood, taken 360 days after TCRalphabeta/CD19-depleted stem cell transplant. The CDR3 is CASSYFSGEETQYF. The CDR3 DNA reads TGTGCCAGCAGTTACTTTAGCGGGGAGGAGACCCAGTACTTC.